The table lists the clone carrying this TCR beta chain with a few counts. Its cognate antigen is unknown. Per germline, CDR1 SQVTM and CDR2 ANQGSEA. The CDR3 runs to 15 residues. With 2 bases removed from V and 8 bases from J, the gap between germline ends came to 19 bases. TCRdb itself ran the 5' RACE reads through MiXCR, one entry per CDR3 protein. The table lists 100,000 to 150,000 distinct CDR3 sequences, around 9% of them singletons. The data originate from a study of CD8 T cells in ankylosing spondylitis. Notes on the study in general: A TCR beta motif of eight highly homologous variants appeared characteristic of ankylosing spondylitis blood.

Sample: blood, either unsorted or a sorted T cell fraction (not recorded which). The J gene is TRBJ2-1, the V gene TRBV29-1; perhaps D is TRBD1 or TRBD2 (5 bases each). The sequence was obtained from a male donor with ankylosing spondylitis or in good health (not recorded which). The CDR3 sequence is CSVEIGAPPMDEQFF. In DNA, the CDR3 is TGCAGCGTTGAAATCGGGGCACCTCCAATGGATGAGCAGTTCTTC.